The entry that follows covers one T cell receptor (beta chain) sequence. Here immunoSEQ multiplex PCR was the method, and the copy in TCRdb shows in-frame clones only, minus some. The data show approximately 2,300,000 clones, just under 95% seen once. The data derive from a study of shared clonotypes between healthy human individuals. V trimming: 3 bases; J trimming: 4 bases; junction bases outside the gene matches: 6. Germline CDR1 reads SGHNT; CDR2 reads YYREEE (reference sequence). CDR3 length: 16 residues. The genes are TRBV5-4 and TRBJ2-1; TRBD2 matches at 11 bases. The TCR originated in a man younger than 30 in good health. Some clones in this sample may be carry-over from other donors' samples. Sequenced input: naive CD4+ T cells from PBMCs. Subset specified: CD45RA+ positively selected. CDR3 residues: CASSSIAGGDYNEQFF. The DNA of the CDR3 is TGTGCCAGCAGCTCTATAGCGGGAGGGGATTACAATGAGCAGTTCTTC.